The entry that follows covers one TCR beta chain sequence. These data come from a study of blood T cell repertoires in COVID-19. Study background: Acute and convalescent COVID-19 specimens originated in the United States, Italy and Spain. PBMCs, B-cell-depleted T cells, or T cells provided the cDNA or gDNA that made up the material.

As handled by the study authors: Researchers report that nucleated cell counts were estimated from reference gene primer amplification. The repertoire was sequenced with immunoSEQ multiplex PCR; TCRdb's copy has only in-frame clones and lacks some. V, J and clone size reflect that table, while D and trimming were determined from the DNA. The repertoire holds roughly 130,000 clones, with more than 65% as singletons. The CDR3 is 14 amino acids. Deletions cut 3 bases from V and 10 bases from J, with 16 bases between. Germline V gene sequence: CDR1 SGHTA, CDR2 FQGNSA. V and J are TRBV7-2 and TRBJ2-1; a weak D match, TRBD1 (7 bases). Sequencing input: peripheral blood. This sequence was found in a man older than 75 with acute or convalescent COVID-19. The CDR3 DNA reads TGTGCCAGCAGCTTGGCGACAGGGCGGGACGAGCAGTTCTTC. Its protein is CASSLATGRDEQFF. Looking up the rest from reference TRBV7-2 and TRBJ2-1 gives the full variable domain: GAGVSQSPSNKVTEKGKDVELRCDPISGHTALYWYRQSLGQGLEFLIYFQGNSAPDKSGLPSDRFSAERTGGSVSTLTIQRTQQEDSAVYLCASSLATGRDEQFFGPGTRLTVL.